Included here is one TCR beta chain sequence, with context. Antigen unknown. Blood collection times were about day -28 and days 30, 100, 180 posttransplant. The data originate from a study of T cell clonotyping in hematopoietic cell transplantation. The table came from immunoSEQ multiplex PCR; TCRdb's copy has only in-frame clones and leaves some out. The sample carries roughly 2,100 clones, 79% recorded once. After removal of 4 bases from V and 6 bases from J, the junction contained 3 bases not matched to a gene. CDR3 length: 13 residues. Germline CDR1 and CDR2: SGHRS and YFSETQ. Study-wide findings and caveats: Higher Inverse Simpson Index values in graft donor and pretransplant recipient predicted broader posttransplant TCR diversity.

The clonotype originates from a male patient aged 50 to 59 who had an allogeneic stem cell transplant from an unrelated donor, so the T cells may come from the graft donor. Some clones in this sample may be carry-over from other donors' samples. Sequencing used peripheral blood mononuclear cells, obtained 30 days after allogeneic stem cell transplant. The gene calls are TRBV5-1 and TRBJ1-1; 10 bases are a match to TRBD1. CDR3 DNA: TGCGCCAGCAGCCGGACAGGGGGGCCTGAAGCTTTCTTT. Amino acid sequence: CASSRTGGPEAFF.